The 10 T cell receptor beta chains below were found in one sample sequenced in a study of glioma-infiltrating T cells. Using RNA template, CDR3s of TCR alpha and beta were amplified with iRepertoire arm-PCR. TCRdb re-called the multiplex PCR reads through MiXCR, storing one row per CDR3 protein. The sample has roughly 120,000 distinct CDR3 sequences, about 25% seen once; the top ten hold approximately 35%. The sequenced sample consisted of glioma tissue, nonneoplastic brain tissue, or PBMCs (not recorded which). The receptors shown here come from a human donor with low-grade glioma or glioblastoma, undergoing nonglioma brain surgery, or in good health (not recorded which).

This clonotype was recorded many times. The genes are TRBV18 and TRBJ1-1, with 8 bases fitting TRBD1. Losses at the gene ends were 0 bases for V and 3 bases for J; bases not matched to a gene: 3. The CDR3 totals 15 residues. Germline-derived CDR1 and CDR2 are KGHSH and LQKENI. The CDR3 bases are TGTGCCAGCTCACCACCGGGACAGGCGGACACTGAAGCTTTCTTT. Protein product: CASSPPGQADTEAFF.

This chain connects TRBV7-2 to TRBJ2-5; 11 bases align to TRBD2. The CDR3 contains 16 residues. Germline CDR1 is SGHTA and CDR2 is FQGNSA. J lost 4 bases, V lost 5 bases, and 9 bases had no gene match. The CDR3 DNA sequence: TGTGCCAGCAGCAGATTCACTAGCGGGAGATCAGAGACCCAGTACTTC. This translates into CASSRFTSGRSETQYF. Supplemented by reference TRBV7-2 and TRBJ2-5, the full variable domain reads GAGVSQSPSNKVTEKGKDVELRCDPISGHTALYWYRQSLGQGLEFLIYFQGNSAPDKSGLPSDRFSAERTGGSVSTLTIQRTQQEDSAVYLCASSRFTSGRSETQYFGPGTRLLVL.

This chain uses TRBV19 with TRBJ1-3; D unclear. With 0 bases removed from V and 0 bases from J, the gap between germline ends came to 6 bases. This CDR3 spans 15 amino acids. In germline, CDR1 is LNHDA, CDR2 SQIVND (reference sequence). The CDR3 loop reads CASSIDLSSGNTIYF. The CDR3 nucleotides read TGTGCCAGTAGTATAGATCTATCCTCTGGAAACACCATATATTTT.

This clonotype was observed at least ten times. The J gene is TRBJ2-3, the V gene TRBV20-1; D is unclear. Trimming cost V 3 bases and J 1 base, with 11 bases left between them. The V gene's germline CDR1 is DFQATT and CDR2 SNEGSKA (reference sequence). The CDR3 extends over 14 amino acids. CDR3 in amino acids: CSARERMGTDTQYF. CDR3 DNA sequence: TGCAGTGCTAGGGAGAGAATGGGCACAGATACGCAGTATTTT.

On this clonotype itself: This clone may be a read error of a much larger clone one base away. V usage is TRBV4-1 and J usage is TRBJ2-1, with a possible D match to TRBD2 (7 bases). Germline V gene lookup returns CDR1 MGHRA and CDR2 YSYEKL. CDR3 length: 16 residues. The CDR3 sequence is CASSQMRGPINNKQFF. The CDR3 DNA reads as TGCGCCAGCAGCCAAATGCGGGGGCCAATTAACAATAAGCAGTTCTTC.

This clonotype was seen at least ten times. V and J are TRBV6-1 and TRBJ1-1, with D uncertain. The CDR3 is made up of 15 amino acids. V was trimmed by 5 bases and J by 5 bases, leaving 18 bases between them. Per germline, CDR1 MNHNS and CDR2 SASEGT. CDR3 sequence reads: CASSWGKRRSTEAFF. Written as DNA, the CDR3 is TGTGCCAGCAGTTGGGGAAAAAGAAGATCGACTGAAGCTTTCTTT.

This clonotype has at least ten counts. V and J are TRBV20-1 and TRBJ1-1; no clear D gene. CDR1 DFQATT and CDR2 SNEGSKA come from the germline V gene (reference sequence). V lost 0 bases to trimming and J lost 2 bases, with 13 bases between them. The CDR3 loop spans 15 amino acids. The CDR3 protein is CSARDGKGYNTEAFF. As DNA, the CDR3 is TGCAGTGCTAGAGATGGGAAGGGTTACAACACTGAAGCTTTCTTT.

The sample holds many counts of this clonotype. The chain joins TRBV6-1 to TRBJ2-5, with D hard to call. The CDR3 consists of 11 residues. Germline-derived CDR1 and CDR2 are MNHNS and SASEGT. The germline V and J ends were trimmed by 7 bases and 1 base, with 4 bases remaining between them. CDR3 amino acids: CASTSQETQYF. As DNA, the CDR3 is TGTGCCAGCACCTCCCAAGAGACCCAGTACTTC.

In this sample, this clonotype turned up many times. The genes are TRBV27 and TRBJ1-2; TRBD1 might be the D (6 bases). Per the germline V gene, CDR1 is MNHEY and CDR2 is SMNVEV (reference sequence). Trimming cost V 0 bases and J 4 bases, with 15 bases left between them. The CDR3 loop spans 16 amino acids. This CDR3 is CASSLSQGGDLYGYTF. The CDR3 DNA follows: TGTGCCAGCAGTTTATCACAGGGTGGGGACCTCTATGGCTACACCTTC.

Many counts were recorded for this clonotype. This chain uses TRBV29-1 with TRBJ1-2; 9 bases align to TRBD1. The CDR3 extends over 12 amino acids. Germline CDR1 and CDR2: SQVTM and ANQGSEA. The junction had 9 bases not matched to a gene; V was cut back by 7 bases and J by 9 bases. CDR3 in DNA: TGCAGCGCCAGACAGGGGGTTCGTAGCTACACCTTC. It encodes CSARQGVRSYTF.